The rows below give T cell receptor beta chains drawn from one sample of a study of cytomegalovirus exposure and HLA in healthy donors. Assay: immunoSEQ multiplex PCR; the TCRdb copy retains only in-frame clones and omits some. The sample has approximately 300,000 clones, 75% to 90% seen once. The source material was PBMCs. Receptors were obtained from a woman younger than 35 in good health and CMV-seronegative. Each CDR3 is given with its conserved first and last residue. The order of the fields is CDR3 DNA, CDR3 protein, V gene, J gene, clone size, D gene. D genes are given only for firm matches. Not all rows give a size; the values are once, few, many and, for expanded clones, a class.

CDR3 DNA: TGTGCCAGCAGTGAACAGGGGGACACTGAAGCTTTCTTT
CDR3 protein: CASSEQGDTEAFF
V gene: TRBV25-1
J gene: TRBJ1-1
clone size: .
D gene: TRBD1

CDR3 DNA: TGTGCCAGCAGGCCCGGACTAGCGGGAGGGTACAATGAGCAGTTCTTC
CDR3 protein: CASRPGLAGGYNEQFF
V gene: TRBV2
J gene: TRBJ2-1
clone size: few
D gene: TRBD2

CDR3 DNA: TGTGCCAGCAGTTTATCTCGGGGTAACTATGGCTACACCTTC
CDR3 protein: CASSLSRGNYGYTF
V gene: TRBV27
J gene: TRBJ1-2
clone size: .
D gene: .

CDR3 DNA: TGTGCCACCCGAACAGGTGACGGGCTCTCTGGGGCCAACGTCCTGACTTTC
CDR3 protein: CATRTGDGLSGANVLTF
V gene: TRBV27
J gene: TRBJ2-6
clone size: .
D gene: .

CDR3 DNA: TGTGCCAGCAGTAGCGGGAGCTCCTACAATGAGCAGTTCTTC
CDR3 protein: CASSSGSSYNEQFF
V gene: TRBV6-5
J gene: TRBJ2-1
clone size: .
D gene: TRBD2

CDR3 DNA: TGCGCCAGCAGCTTGGCCGGGACAGCGACCCTCGGTGAGCAGTTCTTC
CDR3 protein: CASSLAGTATLGEQFF
V gene: TRBV5-1
J gene: TRBJ2-1
clone size: .
D gene: TRBD1

CDR3 DNA: TGTGCCAGCAGCGCGGGACTAGCGGGAGCCCGGGAGCTGTTTTTT
CDR3 protein: CASSAGLAGARELFF
V gene: TRBV9
J gene: TRBJ2-2
clone size: .
D gene: TRBD2

CDR3 DNA: TGTGCCAGCAGTGAATCGGGGGAAGCCTACAATGAGCAGTTCTTC
CDR3 protein: CASSESGEAYNEQFF
V gene: TRBV6-1
J gene: TRBJ2-1
clone size: once
D gene: .

CDR3 DNA: TGCGCCAGCAGCCGCGGCATTGTCGGGGAGCTGTTTTTT
CDR3 protein: CASSRGIVGELFF
V gene: TRBV4-1
J gene: TRBJ2-2
clone size: .
D gene: .

CDR3 DNA: TGTGCCAGCAGCGTCAGTGGCTCTAGCGGGAACAATGAGCAGTTCTTC
CDR3 protein: CASSVSGSSGNNEQFF
V gene: TRBV9
J gene: TRBJ2-1
clone size: .
D gene: TRBD2

CDR3 DNA: TGCAGCGCCCGGACAGGCGTCAGCTCTGGAAACACCATATATTTT
CDR3 protein: CSARTGVSSGNTIYF
V gene: TRBV29-1
J gene: TRBJ1-3
clone size: .
D gene: TRBD1